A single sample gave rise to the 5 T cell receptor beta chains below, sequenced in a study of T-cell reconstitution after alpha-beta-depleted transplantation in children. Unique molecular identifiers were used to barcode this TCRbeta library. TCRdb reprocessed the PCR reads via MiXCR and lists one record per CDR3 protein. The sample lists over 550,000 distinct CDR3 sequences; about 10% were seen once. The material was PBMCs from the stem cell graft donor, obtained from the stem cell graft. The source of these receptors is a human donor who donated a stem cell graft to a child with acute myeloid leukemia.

CDR3 coding DNA: TGTGCCAGCAGCTTAACCAGCCTAATGACCGAGCAGTTCTTC. Its translation is CASSLTSLMTEQFF. The chain joins TRBV7-8 to TRBJ2-1; D is uncertain. The V gene lost 2 bases and the J gene lost 10 bases, with 15 bases spanning the gap. This CDR3 is 14 amino acids long. Germline values: CDR1 SGHVS, CDR2 FQNEAQ.

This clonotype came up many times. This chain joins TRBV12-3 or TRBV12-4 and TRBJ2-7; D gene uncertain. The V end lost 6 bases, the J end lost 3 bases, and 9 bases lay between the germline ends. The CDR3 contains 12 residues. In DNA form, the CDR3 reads TGTGCCAGCAGCCGTACGGACTACGAGCAGTACTTC. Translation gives CASSRTDYEQYF.

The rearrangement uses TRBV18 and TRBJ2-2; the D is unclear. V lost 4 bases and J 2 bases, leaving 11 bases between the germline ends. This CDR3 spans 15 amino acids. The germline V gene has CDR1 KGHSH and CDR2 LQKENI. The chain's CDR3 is CASSLSTTNTGELFF. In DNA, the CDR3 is TGTGCCAGCTCACTCTCCACCACCAACACCGGGGAGCTGTTTTTT.

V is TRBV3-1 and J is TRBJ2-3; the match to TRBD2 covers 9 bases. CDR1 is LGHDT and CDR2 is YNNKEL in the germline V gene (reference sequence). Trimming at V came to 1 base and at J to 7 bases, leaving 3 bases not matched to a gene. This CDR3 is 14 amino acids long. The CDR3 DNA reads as TGTGCCAGCAGCCAAGGACTAGCGGAATATACGCAGTATTTT. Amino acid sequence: CASSQGLAEYTQYF.

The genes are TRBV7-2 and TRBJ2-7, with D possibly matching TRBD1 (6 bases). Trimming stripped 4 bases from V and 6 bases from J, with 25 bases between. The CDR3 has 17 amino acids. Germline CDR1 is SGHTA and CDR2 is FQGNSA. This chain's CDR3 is CASSSFLTPTLGGEQYF. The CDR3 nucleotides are TGTGCCAGCAGCTCCTTCCTGACACCAACCCTAGGGGGCGAGCAGTACTTC.